This T cell receptor (beta chain) was recorded in a study of T cells in Graves' hyperthyroidism and ophthalmopathy. The CDR3 totals 12 residues. CDR1 and CDR2 from the germline V gene are SQVTM and ANQGSEA. V was clipped by 0 bases and J by 2 bases, with 4 bases between them. Findings of the study overall: Most clonotypes that expanded in the thyroid above 0.001 also showed up in blood.

A note on this clonotype: What it binds is not known.

TCR beta CDR3 sequences were amplified from RNA transcripts. Using the HTBI primer set, a first-round RT-PCR was run on the TCR CDR3. TCRdb reprocessed the multiplex PCR reads with MiXCR, giving one entry per CDR3 protein. The table lists hundreds of thousands of distinct CDR3 sequences, 14% of them singletons. V is TRBV29-1 and J is TRBJ1-2; D unresolved. Sequenced material: blood. The sequence came from a woman between 18 and 29 years old with Graves' hyperthyroidism. The CDR3 reads CSVEEGNYGYTF. In nucleotides, the CDR3 is TGCAGCGTTGAAGAGGGAAACTATGGCTACACCTTC. Full variable domain (outside the CDR3, taken from reference TRBV29-1 and TRBJ1-2): SAVISQKPSRDICQRGTSLTIQCQVDSQVTMMFWYRQQPGQSLTLIATANQGSEATYESGFVIDKFPISRPNLTFSTLTVSNMSPEDSSIYLCSVEEGNYGYTFGSGTRLTVV.